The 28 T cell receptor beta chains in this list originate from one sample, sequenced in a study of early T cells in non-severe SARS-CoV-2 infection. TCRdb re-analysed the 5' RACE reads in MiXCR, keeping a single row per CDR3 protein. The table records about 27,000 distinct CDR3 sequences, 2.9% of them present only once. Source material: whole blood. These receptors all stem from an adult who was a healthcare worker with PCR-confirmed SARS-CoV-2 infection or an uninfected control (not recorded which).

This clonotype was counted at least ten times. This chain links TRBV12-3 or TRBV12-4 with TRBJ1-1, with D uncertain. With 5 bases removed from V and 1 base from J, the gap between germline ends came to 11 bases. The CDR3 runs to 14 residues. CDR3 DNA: TGTGCCAGCAGTACCCCAAGGTCGAACACTGAAGCTTTCTTT. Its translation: CASSTPRSNTEAFF.

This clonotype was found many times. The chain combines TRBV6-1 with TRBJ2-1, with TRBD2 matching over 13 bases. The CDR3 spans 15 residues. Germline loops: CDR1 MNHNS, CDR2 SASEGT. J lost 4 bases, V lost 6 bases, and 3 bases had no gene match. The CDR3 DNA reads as TGTGCCAGCAGGAGACTAGCGGGGGGTTACAATGAGCAGTTCTTC. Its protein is CASRRLAGGYNEQFF.

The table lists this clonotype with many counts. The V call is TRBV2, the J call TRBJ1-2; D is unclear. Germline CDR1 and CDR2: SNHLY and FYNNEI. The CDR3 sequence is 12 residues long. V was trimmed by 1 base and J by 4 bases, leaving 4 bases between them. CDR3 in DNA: TGTGCCAGCAGTGAAGGCAGCTATGGCTACACCTTC. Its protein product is CASSEGSYGYTF.

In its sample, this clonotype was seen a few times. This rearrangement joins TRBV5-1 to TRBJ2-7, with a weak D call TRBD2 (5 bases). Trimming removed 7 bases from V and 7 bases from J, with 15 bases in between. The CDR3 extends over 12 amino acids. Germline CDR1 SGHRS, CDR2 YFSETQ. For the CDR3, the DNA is TGCGCCAGCGGTTTCGTCGGGGATGAGCAGTACGTC. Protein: CASGFVGDEQYV.

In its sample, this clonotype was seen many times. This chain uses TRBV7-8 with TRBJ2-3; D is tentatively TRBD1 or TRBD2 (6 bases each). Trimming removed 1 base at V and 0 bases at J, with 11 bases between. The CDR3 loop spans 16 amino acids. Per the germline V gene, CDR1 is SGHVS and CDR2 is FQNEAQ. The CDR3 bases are TGTGCCAGCAGCTTAGATCGGGGGACAAGCACAGATACGCAGTATTTT. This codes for CASSLDRGTSTDTQYF.

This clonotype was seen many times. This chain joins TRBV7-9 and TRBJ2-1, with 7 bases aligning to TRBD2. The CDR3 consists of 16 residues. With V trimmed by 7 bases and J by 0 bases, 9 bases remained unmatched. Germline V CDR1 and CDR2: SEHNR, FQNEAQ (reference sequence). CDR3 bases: TGTGCCAGCACCAACTACGGGAGGAGCTCCTACAATGAGCAGTTCTTC. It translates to CASTNYGRSSYNEQFF.

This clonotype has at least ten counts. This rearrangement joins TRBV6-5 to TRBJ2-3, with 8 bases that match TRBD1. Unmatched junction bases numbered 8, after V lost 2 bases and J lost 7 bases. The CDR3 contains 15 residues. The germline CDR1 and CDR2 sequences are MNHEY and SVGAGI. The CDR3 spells CASSYAAGGKYTQYF. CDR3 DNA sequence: TGTGCCAGCAGTTACGCGGCAGGGGGCAAGTATACGCAGTATTTT.

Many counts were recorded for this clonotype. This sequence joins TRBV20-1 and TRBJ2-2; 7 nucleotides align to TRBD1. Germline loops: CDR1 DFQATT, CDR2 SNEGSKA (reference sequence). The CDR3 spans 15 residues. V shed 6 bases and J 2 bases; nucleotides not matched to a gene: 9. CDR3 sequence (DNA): TGCAGTGCCACAAAAGGGACAGTTAACACCGGGGAGCTGTTTTTT. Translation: CSATKGTVNTGELFF.

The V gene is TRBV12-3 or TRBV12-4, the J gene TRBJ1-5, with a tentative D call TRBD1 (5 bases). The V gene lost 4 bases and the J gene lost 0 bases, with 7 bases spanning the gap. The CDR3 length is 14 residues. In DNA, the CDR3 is TGTGCCAGCAGTTACGACAGTAGCAATCAGCCCCAGCATTTT. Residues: CASSYDSSNQPQHF.

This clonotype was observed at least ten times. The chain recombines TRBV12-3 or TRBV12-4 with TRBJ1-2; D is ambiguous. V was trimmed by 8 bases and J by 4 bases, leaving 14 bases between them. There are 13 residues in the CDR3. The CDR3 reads CASAMGSIYGYTF. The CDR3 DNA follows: TGTGCCAGCGCGATGGGGAGCATCTATGGCTACACCTTC.

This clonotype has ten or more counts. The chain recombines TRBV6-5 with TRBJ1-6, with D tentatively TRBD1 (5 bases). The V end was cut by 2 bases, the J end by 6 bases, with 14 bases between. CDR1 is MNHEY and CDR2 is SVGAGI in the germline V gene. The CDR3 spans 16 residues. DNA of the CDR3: TGTGCCAGCAGTTACAAGGGGAGCGGAGCTAATTCACCCCTCCACTTT. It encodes CASSYKGSGANSPLHF.

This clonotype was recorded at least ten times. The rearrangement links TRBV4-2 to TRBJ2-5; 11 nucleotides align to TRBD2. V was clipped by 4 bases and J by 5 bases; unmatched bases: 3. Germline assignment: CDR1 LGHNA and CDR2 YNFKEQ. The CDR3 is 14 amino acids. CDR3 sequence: CASSRRLAGETQYF. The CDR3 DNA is TGTGCCAGCAGCCGCCGACTAGCGGGGGAGACCCAGTACTTC.

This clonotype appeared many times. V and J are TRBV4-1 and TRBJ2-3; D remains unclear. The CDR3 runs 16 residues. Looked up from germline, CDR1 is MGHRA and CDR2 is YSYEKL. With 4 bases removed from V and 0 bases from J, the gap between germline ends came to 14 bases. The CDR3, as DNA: TGCGCCAGCAGCCCAATCATGGGATCTAGCACAGATACGCAGTATTTT. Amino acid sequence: CASSPIMGSSTDTQYF.

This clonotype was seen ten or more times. The CDR3 nucleotides read TGTGCCAGCAGCATTTCGGGACAGGGTATGTGGACTGAAGCTTTCTTT. This encodes CASSISGQGMWTEAFF. The V and J genes are TRBV7-9 and TRBJ1-1; 9 bases agree with TRBD1. Trimming at V came to 5 bases and at J to 5 bases, leaving 12 bases not matched to a gene. Per germline, CDR1 SEHNR and CDR2 FQNEAQ (reference sequence). There are 16 residues in the CDR3.

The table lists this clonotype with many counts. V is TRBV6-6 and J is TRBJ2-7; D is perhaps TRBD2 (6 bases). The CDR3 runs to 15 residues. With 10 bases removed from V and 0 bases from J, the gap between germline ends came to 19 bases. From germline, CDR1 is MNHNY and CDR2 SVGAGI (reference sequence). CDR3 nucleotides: TGTGCCACCAGAACCGGGGGTCCAAGCTCCTACGAGCAGTACGTC. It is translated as CATRTGGPSSYEQYV.

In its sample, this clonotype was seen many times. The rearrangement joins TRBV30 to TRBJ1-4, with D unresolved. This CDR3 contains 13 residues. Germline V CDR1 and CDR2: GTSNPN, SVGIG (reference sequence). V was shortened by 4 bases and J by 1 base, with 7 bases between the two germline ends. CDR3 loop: CAWNRGTNEKLFF. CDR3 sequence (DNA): TGTGCCTGGAACAGAGGAACTAATGAAAAACTGTTTTTT.

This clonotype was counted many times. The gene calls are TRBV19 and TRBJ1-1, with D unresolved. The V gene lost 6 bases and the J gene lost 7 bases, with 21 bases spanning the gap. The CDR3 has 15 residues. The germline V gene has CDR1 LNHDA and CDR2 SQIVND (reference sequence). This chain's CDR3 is CASSRDRYWGNEAFF. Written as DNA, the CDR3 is TGTGCCAGTAGCCGAGACCGGTATTGGGGAAATGAAGCTTTCTTT.

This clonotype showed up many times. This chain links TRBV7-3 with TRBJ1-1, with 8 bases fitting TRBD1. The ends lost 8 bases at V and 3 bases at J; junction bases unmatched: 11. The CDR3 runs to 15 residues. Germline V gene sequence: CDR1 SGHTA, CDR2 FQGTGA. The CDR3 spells CASSRESGGYTEAFF. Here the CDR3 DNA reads TGTGCCAGCTCAAGAGAGTCAGGGGGCTACACTGAAGCTTTCTTT.

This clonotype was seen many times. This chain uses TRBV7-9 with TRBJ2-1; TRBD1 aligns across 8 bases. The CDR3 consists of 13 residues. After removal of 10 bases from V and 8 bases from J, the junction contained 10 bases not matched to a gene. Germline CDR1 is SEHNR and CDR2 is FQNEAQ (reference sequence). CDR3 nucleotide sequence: TGTGCCACCCTGAAGGACAGGGACCATGAGCAGTTCTTC. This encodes CATLKDRDHEQFF. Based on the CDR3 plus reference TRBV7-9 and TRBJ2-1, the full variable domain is DTGVSQNPRHKITKRGQNVTFRCDPISEHNRLYWYRQTLGQGPEFLTYFQNEAQLEKSRLLSDRFSAERPKGSFSTLEIQRTEQGDSAMYLCATLKDRDHEQFFGPGTRLTVL.

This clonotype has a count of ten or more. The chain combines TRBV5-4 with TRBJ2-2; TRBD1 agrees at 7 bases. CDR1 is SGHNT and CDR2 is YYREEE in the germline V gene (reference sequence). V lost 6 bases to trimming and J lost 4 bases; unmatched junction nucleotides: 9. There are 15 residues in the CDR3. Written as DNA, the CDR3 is TGTGCCAGCAACCTAGACAGGGCGGTCACCGGGGAGCTGTTTTTT. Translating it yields CASNLDRAVTGELFF.

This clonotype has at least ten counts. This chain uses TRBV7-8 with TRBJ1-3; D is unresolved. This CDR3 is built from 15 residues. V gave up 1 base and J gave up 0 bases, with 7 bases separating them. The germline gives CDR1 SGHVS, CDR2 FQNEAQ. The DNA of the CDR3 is TGTGCCAGCAGCTTAGGCGGGATCTCTGGAAACACCATATATTTT. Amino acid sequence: CASSLGGISGNTIYF.

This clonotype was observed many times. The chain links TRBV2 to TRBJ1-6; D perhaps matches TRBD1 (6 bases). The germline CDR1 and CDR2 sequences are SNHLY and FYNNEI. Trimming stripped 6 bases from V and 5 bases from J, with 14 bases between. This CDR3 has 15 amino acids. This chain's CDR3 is CASRLRTEHNSPLHF. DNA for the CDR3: TGTGCCAGCAGATTACGGACAGAGCATAATTCACCCCTCCACTTT.

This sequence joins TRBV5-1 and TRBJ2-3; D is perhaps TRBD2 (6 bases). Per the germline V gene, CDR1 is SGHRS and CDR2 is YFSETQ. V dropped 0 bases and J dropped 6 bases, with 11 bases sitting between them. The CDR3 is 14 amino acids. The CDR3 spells CASSLAGVGDTQYF. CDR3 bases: TGCGCCAGCAGCTTGGCGGGGGTTGGTGATACGCAGTATTTT.

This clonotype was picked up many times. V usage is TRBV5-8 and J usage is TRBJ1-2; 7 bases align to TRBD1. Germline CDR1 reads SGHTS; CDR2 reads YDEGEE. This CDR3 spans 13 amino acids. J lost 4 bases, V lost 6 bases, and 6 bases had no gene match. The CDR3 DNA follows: TGTGCCAGCAACCTTAGGGGGCCCTATGGCTACACCTTC. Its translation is CASNLRGPYGYTF.

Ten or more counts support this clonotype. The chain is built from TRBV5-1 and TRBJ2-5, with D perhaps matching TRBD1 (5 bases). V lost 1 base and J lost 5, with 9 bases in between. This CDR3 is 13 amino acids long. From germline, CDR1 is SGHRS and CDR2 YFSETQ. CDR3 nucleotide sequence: TGCGCCAGCAGCTTGTCAGGGTGGGAGACCCAGTACTTC. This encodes CASSLSGWETQYF.

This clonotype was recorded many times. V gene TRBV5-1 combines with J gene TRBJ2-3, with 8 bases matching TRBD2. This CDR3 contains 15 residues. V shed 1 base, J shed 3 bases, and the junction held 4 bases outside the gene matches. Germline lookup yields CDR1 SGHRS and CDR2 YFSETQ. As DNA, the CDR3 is TGCGCCAGCAGCTTGACCGGGAGGGAAACAGATACGCAGTATTTT. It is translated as CASSLTGRETDTQYF.

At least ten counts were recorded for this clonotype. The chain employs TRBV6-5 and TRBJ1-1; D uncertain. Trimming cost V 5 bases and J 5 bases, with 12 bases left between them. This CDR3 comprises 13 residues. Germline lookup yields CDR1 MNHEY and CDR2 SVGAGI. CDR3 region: CASSPRGDTEAFF. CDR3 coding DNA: TGTGCCAGCAGTCCCCGCGGGGATACTGAAGCTTTCTTT.

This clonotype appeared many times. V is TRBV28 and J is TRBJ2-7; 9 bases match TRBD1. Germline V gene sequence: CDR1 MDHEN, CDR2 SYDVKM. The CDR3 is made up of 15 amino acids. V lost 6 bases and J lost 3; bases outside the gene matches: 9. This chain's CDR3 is CASSHGTGWGYEQYV. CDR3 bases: TGTGCCAGCAGCCACGGGACAGGGTGGGGCTACGAGCAGTACGTC.